A few counts support the clone carrying this T cell receptor (beta chain). Its antigen is unidentified. The data stem from a study of identical twins. Each CDR3 protein gets one entry after TCRdb re-called the 5' RACE reads with MiXCR. The sample lists 200,000 to 250,000 distinct CDR3 sequences, about 14% occurring once. Findings and limits, study-wide: The same donors were not followed; conclusions instead depended on cross-sectional statistical analysis. Invariant MAIT and iNKT cells may have partly biased zero-insertion analyses.

This CDR3 has 13 residues. V gave up 7 bases and J gave up 2 bases, with 12 bases separating them. Germline V gene lookup returns CDR1 MNHEY and CDR2 SVGEGT. The sample taken for sequencing was memory (CD45RO+) T cells sorted from blood. This TCR was recovered from a young woman in good health. The V call is TRBV6-2 or TRBV6-3, the J call TRBJ2-7, with D unclear. As DNA, the CDR3 is TGTGCCAGCATGACCGCTGGAGCCTACGAGCAGTACTTC. Its translation is CASMTAGAYEQYF.